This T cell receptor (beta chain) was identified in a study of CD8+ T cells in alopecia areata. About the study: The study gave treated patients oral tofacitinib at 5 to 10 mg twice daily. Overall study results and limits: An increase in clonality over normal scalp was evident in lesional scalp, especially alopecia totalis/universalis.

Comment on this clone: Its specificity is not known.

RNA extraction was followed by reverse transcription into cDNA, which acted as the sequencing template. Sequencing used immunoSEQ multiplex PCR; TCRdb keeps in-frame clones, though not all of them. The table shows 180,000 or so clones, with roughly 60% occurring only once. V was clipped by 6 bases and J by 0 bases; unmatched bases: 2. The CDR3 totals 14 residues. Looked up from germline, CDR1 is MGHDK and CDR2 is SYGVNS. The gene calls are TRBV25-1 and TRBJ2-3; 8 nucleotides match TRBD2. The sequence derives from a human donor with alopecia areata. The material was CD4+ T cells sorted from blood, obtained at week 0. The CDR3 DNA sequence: TGTGCCAGCAGCCGGGGGGGCAGCACAGATACGCAGTATTTT. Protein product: CASSRGGSTDTQYF. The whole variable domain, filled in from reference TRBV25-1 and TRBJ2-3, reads EADIYQTPRYLVIGTGKKITLECSQTMGHDKMYWYQQDPGMELHLIHYSYGVNSTEKGDLSSESTVSRIRTEHFPLTLESARPSHTSQYLCASSRGGSTDTQYFGPGTRLTVL.